The 27 T cell receptor beta chains listed next were all sequenced from one sample in a study of CD8 T cells in ankylosing spondylitis. TCRdb re-called the 5' RACE reads with MiXCR, one entry per CDR3 protein. This table has 30,000 to 45,000 distinct CDR3 sequences, 13% appearing once. The sequencing input was synovial fluid, either unsorted or a sorted T cell fraction (not recorded which). The source is a male donor with ankylosing spondylitis.

This clonotype was detected many times. J is TRBJ2-7 and V is TRBV6-2 or TRBV6-3; possible D gene TRBD2, 6 bases. In germline, CDR1 is MNHEY, CDR2 SVGEGT. The CDR3 is made up of 12 amino acids. V lost 8 bases and J 3 bases, leaving 11 bases between the germline ends. The CDR3 DNA reads as TGTGCCAGCCGACTAGACCTCTACGAGCAGTACTTC. It specifies CASRLDLYEQYF.

This clonotype was seen repeatedly, ten times or more. V usage is TRBV27 and J usage is TRBJ2-3; 8 bases are shared with TRBD2. The V gene end was trimmed by 5 bases and the J gene end by 7 bases; junction bases not matched to a gene: 11. The germline V gene has CDR1 MNHEY and CDR2 SMNVEV (reference sequence). This CDR3 spans 15 amino acids. In DNA form, the CDR3 reads TGTGCCAGCAGTCCAGACCTAAGCGGGAGTTATACGCAGTATTTT. Translated, it gives CASSPDLSGSYTQYF.

This clonotype came up many times. J is TRBJ2-1 and V is TRBV7-9, with 7 bases fitting TRBD2. The germline V gene has CDR1 SEHNR and CDR2 FQNEAQ (reference sequence). With V trimmed by 5 bases and J by 2 bases, 9 bases remained unmatched. CDR3 size: 16 residues. The CDR3 bases are TGTGCCAGCAGCCCGCGGGGCGGGAGTGCCTACAATGAGCAGTTCTTC. Translation: CASSPRGGSAYNEQFF. Full variable domain (remainder filled in from reference TRBV7-9 and TRBJ2-1): DTGVSQNPRHKITKRGQNVTFRCDPISEHNRLYWYRQTLGQGPEFLTYFQNEAQLEKSRLLSDRFSAERPKGSFSTLEIQRTEQGDSAMYLCASSPRGGSAYNEQFFGPGTRLTVL.

This clonotype appeared many times. This chain connects TRBV9 to TRBJ1-6; a possible D gene is TRBD1 (6 bases). From germline, CDR1 is SGDLS and CDR2 YYNGEE. The V and J ends lost 0 bases and 9 bases respectively, with 16 bases between them. The CDR3 loop spans 16 amino acids. CDR3 amino acids: CASSVEPGESSSPLHF. CDR3 nucleotides: TGTGCCAGCAGCGTAGAACCAGGGGAGAGCAGTTCACCCCTCCACTTT.

The rearrangement uses TRBV6-2 or TRBV6-3 and TRBJ2-3; 10 bases are a match to TRBD2. Trimming at V came to 5 bases and at J to 0 bases, leaving 2 bases not matched to a gene. The CDR3 sequence is 15 residues long. Per germline, CDR1 MNHEY and CDR2 SVGEGT. The DNA of the CDR3 is TGTGCCAGCAGTATGACTAGCGGGAGCACAGATACGCAGTATTTT. Translating it yields CASSMTSGSTDTQYF.

The rearrangement uses TRBV27 and TRBJ2-1; possible D gene TRBD2, 5 bases. The CDR3 totals 12 residues. CDR1 is MNHEY and CDR2 is SMNVEV in the germline V gene (reference sequence). The V end lost 7 bases, the J end lost 7 bases, and 11 bases lay between the germline ends. The CDR3 is CASTSRVNEQFF. As DNA, the CDR3 is TGTGCCAGCACCTCGAGGGTGAATGAGCAGTTCTTC.

The chain carries TRBV28 and TRBJ1-2; D uncertain. Germline V gene lookup returns CDR1 MDHEN and CDR2 SYDVKM. Trimming removed 2 bases from V and 2 bases from J, with 6 bases in between. This CDR3 spans 13 amino acids. The DNA of the CDR3 is TGTGCCAGCAGTTTACAGACCAACTATGGCTACACCTTC. It specifies CASSLQTNYGYTF.

This chain uses TRBV29-1 with TRBJ2-5; no clear D gene. This CDR3 has 16 residues. V lost 0 bases and J lost 4, with 18 bases in between. Germline lookup yields CDR1 SQVTM and CDR2 ANQGSEA. CDR3 sequence: CSVEDLEARFIETQYF. Written as DNA, the CDR3 is TGCAGCGTTGAAGATCTAGAGGCGAGGTTTATAGAGACCCAGTACTTC.

This chain joins TRBV4-2 and TRBJ1-1, with a possible D match to TRBD1 (5 bases). Germline loops: CDR1 LGHNA, CDR2 YNFKEQ. The CDR3 extends over 14 amino acids. Between the trimmed V and J ends, which lost 0 bases and 4 bases, there was a span of 9 bases. The CDR3 reads CASSQDRGRTEAFF. CDR3 DNA: TGTGCCAGCAGCCAAGATCGGGGACGCACTGAAGCTTTCTTT.

This clonotype occurred a few times. This chain uses TRBV25-1 with TRBJ2-1; D possibly corresponds to TRBD2 (6 bases). The germline V gene encodes CDR1 MGHDK and CDR2 SYGVNS. This CDR3 comprises 13 residues. The V gene lost 1 base and the J gene lost 7 bases, with 8 bases spanning the gap. This chain's CDR3 is CASSEFGGNEQFF. The CDR3 nucleotides are TGTGCCAGCAGTGAATTTGGAGGGAATGAGCAGTTCTTC.

The chain uses TRBV5-6 and TRBJ2-3; D perhaps matches TRBD2 (6 bases). The CDR3 spans 12 residues. The germline CDR1 and CDR2 sequences are SGHDT and YYEEEE. V shed 4 bases and J shed 8 bases, with 11 bases lying between them. CDR3 DNA sequence: TGTGCCAGCAGCCACGGGGGTTCTACGCAGTATTTT. Translating it yields CASSHGGSTQYF.

This clonotype appeared a few times. The CDR3 sequence: CASSFDSTGGFSTDTQYF. The CDR3 coding sequence is TGTGCCAGCAGCTTTGACTCCACAGGGGGATTTAGCACAGATACGCAGTATTTT. The V call is TRBV7-8, the J call TRBJ2-3; 8 bases agree with TRBD1. Germline V gives CDR1 SGHVS, CDR2 FQNEAQ. The CDR3 runs to 18 residues. J gave up 0 bases and V 3 bases, and 11 bases lay outside the gene matches.

The chain is built from TRBV9 and TRBJ2-2, with D perhaps matching TRBD2 (6 bases). The V gene's germline CDR1 is SGDLS and CDR2 YYNGEE. V was trimmed by 4 bases and J by 5 bases, leaving 18 bases between them. CDR3 length: 16 amino acids. The CDR3 is CASSLLSGTATGELFF. CDR3 bases: TGTGCCAGCAGCTTACTATCCGGGACTGCGACCGGGGAGCTGTTTTTT.

The genes are TRBV27 and TRBJ2-1, with D perhaps matching TRBD2 (5 bases). V was pared by 3 bases and J by 10 bases, with 16 bases between. Germline loops: CDR1 MNHEY, CDR2 SMNVEV (reference sequence). The CDR3 sequence is 14 residues long. CDR3 protein: CASSFLGLTGEQFF. The CDR3 DNA reads as TGTGCCAGCAGTTTTTTAGGCCTTACGGGGGAGCAGTTCTTC.

This clonotype was seen only a few times. The chain links TRBV29-1 to TRBJ2-1, with 10 nucleotides matching TRBD2. With 2 bases clipped from V and 6 bases from J, the junction kept 7 bases outside the gene matches. The CDR3 runs 15 residues. Germline CDR1 reads SQVTM; CDR2 reads ANQGSEA. CDR3 region: CSVESGASGGNEQFF. The CDR3 DNA follows: TGCAGCGTTGAAAGCGGGGCTAGCGGGGGCAATGAGCAGTTCTTC.

In its sample, this clonotype was seen many times. The rearrangement links TRBV20-1 to TRBJ1-5; D uncertain. V was pared by 6 bases and J by 5 bases, with 17 bases between. Germline CDR1 reads DFQATT; CDR2 reads SNEGSKA (reference sequence). The CDR3 covers 14 residues. The chain's CDR3 is CSAALEGPHQPQHF. The CDR3 nucleotides read TGCAGTGCCGCCCTAGAGGGCCCCCATCAGCCCCAGCATTTT.

This clonotype was detected many times. The gene calls are TRBV9 and TRBJ2-5; D possibly uses TRBD1 or TRBD2 (5 bases each). This CDR3 comprises 17 residues. V was shortened by 0 bases and J by 2 bases, with 17 bases between the two germline ends. In germline, CDR1 is SGDLS, CDR2 YYNGEE. The CDR3 here is CASSVEDTRGTQETQYF. The DNA for the CDR3 is TGTGCCAGCAGCGTAGAGGACACGAGGGGCACACAAGAGACCCAGTACTTC.

This clonotype was seen a handful of times. The genes are TRBV29-1 and TRBJ2-1, with D perhaps matching TRBD2 (5 bases). The V and J ends lost 3 bases and 5 bases respectively, with 17 bases between them. CDR1 is SQVTM and CDR2 is ANQGSEA in the germline V gene. CDR3 length equals 15 residues. CDR3 nucleotide sequence: TGCAGCGTTGAGTTTGTTGACTACCTCAACAATGAGCAGTTCTTC. It codes for CSVEFVDYLNNEQFF.

Relative to its sample, this clonotype is medium-sized (0.01 to 0.1%). J is TRBJ1-1 and V is TRBV29-1, with 8 positions matching TRBD1. The CDR3 has 13 amino acids. The germline V gene has CDR1 SQVTM and CDR2 ANQGSEA. The CDR3 here is CTVAGGANTEAFF. The CDR3 DNA sequence: TGCACCGTGGCAGGGGGCGCTAACACTGAAGCTTTCTTT.

In this sample, this clonotype turned up a few times. The chain combines TRBV20-1 with TRBJ2-2, with D perhaps TRBD1 or TRBD2 (6 bases each). Germline-derived CDR1 and CDR2 are DFQATT and SNEGSKA (reference sequence). The V and J ends lost 6 bases and 2 bases respectively, with 16 bases between them. The CDR3 has 15 amino acids. CDR3 coding DNA: TGCAGTGCGCGACCCGTGGGGGGCAACACCGGGGAGCTGTTTTTT. Translating gives CSARPVGGNTGELFF.

CDR3 bases: TGTGCCAGCAGCTTAACAGGGTTGTGGGGTTGGGATGAGCAGTTCTTC. Translating it yields CASSLTGLWGWDEQFF. The chain is built from TRBV7-9 and TRBJ2-1, with D possibly matching TRBD1 (6 bases). CDR3 length: 16 residues. V shed 2 bases and J shed 8 bases, with 19 bases lying between them. Looked up from germline, CDR1 is SEHNR and CDR2 is FQNEAQ (reference sequence).

This clonotype was counted a few times. The rearrangement uses TRBV28 and TRBJ1-5, with a possible D match to TRBD1 (6 bases). The germline V gene has CDR1 MDHEN and CDR2 SYDVKM. Trimming took off 5 bases at V and 6 bases at J, with 20 bases between the two ends. The CDR3 is 16 amino acids. In DNA, the CDR3 is TGTGCCAGCAGTAACCCTCTACGGGGGCCAAGTCAGCCCCAGCATTTT. This sequence encodes CASSNPLRGPSQPQHF.

This clonotype was seen a few times. V gene TRBV29-1 combines with J gene TRBJ2-1; D gene ambiguous. Trimming shortened V by 3 bases and J by 5 bases, and 2 bases separated the two germline ends. Germline-derived CDR1 and CDR2 are SQVTM and ANQGSEA. The CDR3 has 10 amino acids. As DNA, the CDR3 is TGCAGCGTTGAGGACAATGAGCAGTTCTTC. It yields the protein CSVEDNEQFF.

This clonotype was seen a few times. A much more abundant neighbour one base away suggests this may be a read error. The rearrangement uses TRBV12-3 or TRBV12-4 and TRBJ2-3; tentatively, D is TRBD2 (6 bases). This CDR3 spans 18 amino acids. CDR3 amino acids: CTSSLAPDPGVNTDTQYF. CDR3 bases: TGTACCAGCAGTTTAGCGCCCGACCCGGGAGTGAACACAGATACGCAGTATTTT.

J is TRBJ2-3 and V is TRBV5-1; 9 nucleotides match TRBD1. V was pared by 2 bases and J by 2 bases, with 6 bases of the junction left unmatched. Germline CDR1 reads SGHRS; CDR2 reads YFSETQ. CDR3 size: 16 residues. This CDR3 reads CASSFLGTGFTDTQYF. The CDR3 DNA follows: TGCGCCAGCAGCTTCTTGGGGACAGGGTTCACAGATACGCAGTATTTT.

V usage is TRBV7-2 and J usage is TRBJ1-2; D perhaps matches TRBD1 (6 bases). The V end lost 1 base, the J end lost 5 bases, and 14 bases lay between the germline ends. The germline CDR1 and CDR2 sequences are SGHTA and FQGNSA. CDR3 length: 15 amino acids. The CDR3 spells CASSLEGTIIYGYTF. In DNA, the CDR3 is TGTGCCAGCAGCTTAGAAGGGACAATTATTTATGGCTACACCTTC.

This clonotype was seen many times. This chain joins TRBV28 and TRBJ2-4; D not resolved. V lost 1 base to trimming and J lost 6 bases, with 16 bases between them. Germline V gives CDR1 MDHEN, CDR2 SYDVKM. The CDR3 sequence is 16 residues long. The CDR3 nucleotides are TGTGCCAGCAGTTTATCCCACTCGCGACTCTCAAACATTCAGTACTTC. Amino acid sequence: CASSLSHSRLSNIQYF.